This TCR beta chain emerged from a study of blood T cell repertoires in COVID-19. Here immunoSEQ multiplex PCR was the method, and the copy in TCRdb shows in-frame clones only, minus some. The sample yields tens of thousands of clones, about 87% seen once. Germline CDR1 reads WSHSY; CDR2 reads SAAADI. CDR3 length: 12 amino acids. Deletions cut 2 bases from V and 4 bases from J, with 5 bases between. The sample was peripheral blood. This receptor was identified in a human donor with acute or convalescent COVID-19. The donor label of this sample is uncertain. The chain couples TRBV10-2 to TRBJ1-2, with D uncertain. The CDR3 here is CASSEPSYGYTF. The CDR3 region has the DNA TGCGCCAGCAGTGAGCCGAGCTATGGCTACACCTTC.